These T cell receptor beta chains were read from a single sample in a study of tumor and adjacent non-tumor tissue in lung cancer. TCRdb passed the multiplex PCR reads through MiXCR, listing each CDR3 protein once. The table has 100,000 or so distinct CDR3 sequences, 65% seen once. Material for sequencing was distant non-tumor lung tissue. The receptors originated from a man aged 30 to 39 with non-small cell lung cancer. CDR3s include the opening cysteine and the closing phenylalanine or tryptophan. The order of the fields is V gene, D gene, CDR3 protein. A D gene is named only where the DNA matches it firmly.

TRBV20-1 | - | CSARQGIFLYEQYF
TRBV4-1 | - | CASSPRGQGLSPLHF
TRBV4-1 | TRBD2 | CASSQDGGLAGGAETQHF
TRBV11-3 | - | CARSSPLGSSTYEQNF
TRBV19 | - | CASSIGGQLSYEQYF
TRBV29-1 | - | CNASDNRVYGYTF
TRBV11-2 | TRBD1 | CVSSPWTGNYNEQFF
TRBV20-1 | - | CCATVSRDLNIQYF
TRBV20-1 | TRBD2 | CSATPGGEASYEQYF
TRBV6-5 | - | CASRPGGKGLNEKLFF
TRBV12-3/TRBV12-4 | - | CASSLSESQEIQYF
TRBV6-2/TRBV6-3 | - | CASSYFSVADMQYF
TRBV11-2 | TRBD2 | CASCLAGDTQNF
TRBV6-5 | - | CASMNTRTISSYEQCF
TRBV6-5 | - | CASSCTDTTTEAFF
TRBV12-3/TRBV12-4 | - | CASSLIGSNQPRHF
TRBV2 | - | CTSSELRGANTEALF
TRBV7-9 | - | CANSPPVDLLRELFF
TRBV11-2 | - | CASSTTFPDTQYF
TRBV28 | - | CASSLGVAVYPDTQYF
TRBV11-2 | - | CARSLDLGDMGANEQFF
TRBV6-4 | - | CASSEEAGNTGELFF
TRBV4-1 | TRBD2 | CAKSQDEAGGTYEQYF
TRBV11-3 | - | CVSSLRSSYNEWFF
TRBV4-3 | TRBD1 | CASSQGATGEETGELFF
TRBV6-1 | - | CASSDRLTSNEQFF
TRBV4-2 | - | CASGQESEQFF
TRBV12-3/TRBV12-4 | - | CASSPGQDASDTQYF
TRBV12-3/TRBV12-4 | - | CASRLGLPPHDQYF
TRBV6-6 | TRBD1 | CARSYPGQGAHNYGYTF
TRBV10-1 | TRBD2 | CASSPGTSGTWGAKNIQYF
TRBV6-5 | TRBD2 | CASSYDTSGIQEIFF
TRBV20-1 | TRBD1 | CTVCRQGSSTEAFF
TRBV5-1 | - | CASSLTTRDLSEQFF
TRBV11-1 | TRBD1 | CASRSDRSVKQYF
TRBV20-1 | - | CSPGAGFSTDTQYF
TRBV11-2 | - | CASGETRYF
TRBV4-1 | TRBD1 | CASSQVMGQTSTDTQYF
TRBV18 | - | CASSPGGTKADYTF
TRBV10-3 | - | CAISEDGAGYGYTF
TRBV5-1 | - | CASSPGESETVSPLHF
TRBV20-1 | TRBD1 | CSASGQSTGELLF
TRBV29-1 | - | CRFRDGRETQYF
TRBV7-2 | - | CANSSTSTDTQYF
TRBV11-3 | - | CASRSIGYEQYF
TRBV20-1 | TRBD1 | CSAIRSGGELTDQLQHF
TRBV4-2 | TRBD2 | CASSQKGLAAYNEQFF
TRBV14 | - | CASRRLDTALDEQYF
TRBV7-2 | - | CANSLTGDNSPLRF
TRBV20-1 | - | CSASTGGGLAYEQYF
TRBV11-2 | - | CAGSSPRGPGANVLTF
TRBV4-1 | - | CASSPYSSTNEKLFF
TRBV11-2 | TRBD2 | CASSSGVAGGPDTQYF
TRBV9 | - | CASSVQGRPSSYNEQFF
TRBV29-1 | TRBD1 | CSVARQGVGEHFF
TRBV29-1 | TRBD1 | CSVVEDRTGELFF
TRBV11-2 | TRBD1 | CASSLRSHDRAETNQPQHF
TRBV6-2/TRBV6-3 | - | CDSKGRGSNEQFF